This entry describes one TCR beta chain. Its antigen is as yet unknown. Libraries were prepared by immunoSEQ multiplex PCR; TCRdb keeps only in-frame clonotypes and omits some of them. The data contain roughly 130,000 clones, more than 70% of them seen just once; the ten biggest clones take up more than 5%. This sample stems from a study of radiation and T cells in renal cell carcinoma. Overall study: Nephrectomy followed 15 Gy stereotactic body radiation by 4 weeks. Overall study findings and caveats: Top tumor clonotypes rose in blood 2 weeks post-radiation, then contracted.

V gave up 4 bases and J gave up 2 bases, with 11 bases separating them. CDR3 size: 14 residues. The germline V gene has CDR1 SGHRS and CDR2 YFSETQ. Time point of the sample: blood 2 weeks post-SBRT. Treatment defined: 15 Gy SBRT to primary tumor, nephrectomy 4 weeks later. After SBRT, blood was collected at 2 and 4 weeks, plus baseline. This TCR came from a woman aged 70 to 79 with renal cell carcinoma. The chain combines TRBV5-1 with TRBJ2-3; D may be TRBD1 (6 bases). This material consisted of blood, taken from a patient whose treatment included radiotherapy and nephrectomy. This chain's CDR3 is CASSTGQSTDTQYF. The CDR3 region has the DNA TGCGCCAGCAGCACTGGACAGTCCACAGATACGCAGTATTTT.